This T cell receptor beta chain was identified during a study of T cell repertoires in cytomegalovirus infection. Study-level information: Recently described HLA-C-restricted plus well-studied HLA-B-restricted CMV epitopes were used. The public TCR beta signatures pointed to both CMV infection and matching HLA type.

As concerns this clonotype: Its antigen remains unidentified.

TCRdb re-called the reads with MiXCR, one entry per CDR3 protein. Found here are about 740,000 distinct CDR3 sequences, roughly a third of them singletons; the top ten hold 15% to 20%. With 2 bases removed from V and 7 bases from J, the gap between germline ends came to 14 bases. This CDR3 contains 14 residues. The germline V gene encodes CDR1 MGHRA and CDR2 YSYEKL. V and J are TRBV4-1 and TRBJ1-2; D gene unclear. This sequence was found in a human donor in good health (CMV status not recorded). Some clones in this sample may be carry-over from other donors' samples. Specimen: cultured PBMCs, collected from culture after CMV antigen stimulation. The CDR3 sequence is CASSQRVYVVGYTF. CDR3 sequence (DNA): TGCGCCAGCAGCCAACGTGTTTATGTCGTTGGCTACACCTTC.